This T cell receptor beta chain was recovered during a study of blood T cell repertoires in COVID-19. Turning to the study itself: Acute and convalescent COVID-19 samples came from the United States, Italy and Spain. The cDNA or gDNA used as material had been derived from T cells, B-cell-depleted T cells, or PBMCs.

The germline CDR1 and CDR2 sequences are MNHNY and SVGAGI (reference sequence). The CDR3 contains 16 residues. Germline trimming cut 6 bases from V and 7 bases from J; bases unmatched to any gene: 10. Original processing notes: Cell counts per sample came from amplifying reference gene primers. The assay was immunoSEQ multiplex PCR, and TCRdb's table has in-frame clones only and misses some. That table is the source of V, J and clone size, and D and trimming were worked out from the DNA. The data contain some 290,000 clones, roughly 86% of them singletons. The V gene is TRBV6-6, the J gene TRBJ2-2; the match to TRBD2 covers 11 bases. This receptor was identified in a young woman with COVID-19, enrolled during active disease. The sequencing input was peripheral blood. In nucleotides, the CDR3 is TGTGCCAGCAGCCAAGGTAGCGGGGGGGCCATCGGGGAGCTGTTTTTT. This encodes CASSQGSGGAIGELFF.